A single sample gave rise to the 5 T cell receptor beta chains below, sequenced in a study of type 1 regulatory T cells. Via MiXCR, TCRdb re-called the reads, giving one row per CDR3 protein. The sample has about 62,000 distinct CDR3 sequences, over 50% seen once. No antigen is known for these receptors. The sample taken for sequencing was cultured non-Tr1 T cells, either the whole culture or a sorted T cell fraction (not recorded which). Source of these receptors: a human donor in good health.

The chain uses TRBV5-4 and TRBJ2-1; D uncertain. CDR3 length: 12 residues. The germline V gene has CDR1 SGHNT and CDR2 YYREEE (reference sequence). The germline V and J ends were trimmed by 3 bases and 10 bases, with 11 bases remaining between them. The DNA for the CDR3 is TGTGCCAGCAGCTCGCCTAACTTGGAGCAGTTCTTC. Amino acids: CASSSPNLEQFF.

This clonotype was observed at least ten times. The chain uses TRBV5-1 and TRBJ2-5; 7 bases are a match to TRBD2. V shed 5 bases, J shed 4 bases, and the junction held 8 bases outside the gene matches. The germline CDR1 and CDR2 sequences are SGHRS and YFSETQ. The CDR3 spans 14 residues. The CDR3 region is CASRSAGISETQYF. CDR3 coding DNA: TGCGCCAGCAGATCAGCGGGAATCTCAGAGACCCAGTACTTC. Combining the CDR3 with reference TRBV5-1 and TRBJ2-5 gives the whole variable domain KAGVTQTPRYLIKTRGQQVTLSCSPISGHRSVSWYQQTPGQGLQFLFEYFSETQRNKGNFPGRFSGRQFSNSRSEMNVSTLELGDSALYLCASRSAGISETQYFGPGTRLLVL.

This clonotype appeared once. The V and J genes are TRBV5-1 and TRBJ2-1, with 13 bases identical to TRBD2. The V segment lost 5 bases and the J segment 7 bases; nucleotides outside the gene matches: 6. CDR3 length equals 15 residues. Per germline, CDR1 SGHRS and CDR2 YFSETQ. The CDR3: CASSHGLAGENEQFF. The CDR3 nucleotides read TGCGCCAGCAGTCACGGACTAGCGGGAGAGAATGAGCAGTTCTTC.

The chain is built from TRBV19 and TRBJ2-1, with a tentative D call TRBD2 (6 bases). Germline V lookup: CDR1 LNHDA, CDR2 SQIVND (reference sequence). V shed 3 bases and J shed 9 bases, with 12 bases lying between them. The length of the CDR3 is 13 residues. The CDR3 DNA reads as TGTGCCAGTAGTATCCGCGGGACCGGTGAGCAGTTCTTC. Translated, it gives CASSIRGTGEQFF.

The V call is TRBV12-5, the J call TRBJ1-5, with D unresolved. Trimming removed 7 bases from V and 2 bases from J, with 15 bases in between. Germline V CDR1 and CDR2: LGHNT, FRNRAP. This CDR3 region has 15 residues. The CDR3 nucleotides are TGTGCTAGTGTCATGGGAGGGTTGGGCAATCAGCCCCAGCATTTT. Translation: CASVMGGLGNQPQHF.